This T cell receptor beta chain was sequenced in a study of cytomegalovirus exposure and HLA in healthy donors (TCRdb year 2017). For the study in its entirety: In an earlier analysis of some 550 of the donors, 276 Gb of sequence data and 120 million or so unique TCR beta sequences from roughly 180 million T cells were reported. Alongside the repertoire data, information on donor age, sex, ethnicity and CMV serostatus was compiled. The study was designed to test whether signatures of past pathogen exposure could be identified by cataloging public T cell receptors. The study combined high-throughput TCR immunosequencing, statistical association of individual TCRs with disease status, and machine learning to predict cytomegalovirus infection status. All discovery cohort repertoires had been generated using a single sequencing platform. The study used immunosequencing to profile the T cell repertoires of more than 650 subjects and linked those repertoires to cytomegalovirus serostatus. The later analysis used no new phenotypic data to find candidate immune exposures, relying instead on TCR beta sequences and their occurrence across donors. An early release covering just under 650 HLA-typed donors comprised roughly 300 gigabases of sequencing data and around 80 million unique TCR sequences. Among the roughly 390 genotyped donors, about 83% belonged to the genetic ancestry cluster associated with self-reported Caucasian donors. HLA typing covered class I and class II loci at four-digit resolution. In a later genetic analysis, genome-wide SNP genotypes for about three fifths of the roughly 670 donors were used, and that subset was treated as a discovery cohort. A handful of DR-DQ haplotypes were treated as single units for association and clustering because of strong linkage in the cohort. Across 300 to 500 genotyped donors of the cohort, an average of about 250,000 unique TCR beta nucleotide sequences per donor were sequenced, and approximately 17% of those sequences were non-productive. A separate validation cohort of roughly 130 different subjects was used in addition to the 666-subject first cohort. To study patterns of TCR occurrence, a later analysis re-analyzed previously published TCR beta repertoires from several hundred donors and added high-resolution HLA genotyping. The number of typed donors differed by locus: about 620-630 for A, B, C, DRB1 and DQB1; 522 for DQA1; approximately 600 for DPA1; and around 450 for DPB1. An earlier analysis of some 500 of the donors used high-throughput TCR beta sequencing to judge whether each TCR beta V gene segment behaved as functional or pseudogenic.

General study outcomes and caveats: A cluster of highly shared sequence variants was judged likely to represent a technical artifact of the sequencing pipeline. Because HLA typing was unavailable for some donors at each locus, only the typed subset was used in association tests. In the study, approximately 160 TCR beta chains were listed as associated with cytomegalovirus. It was suggested by the authors that the approach could potentially be generalized to other disease states and immunological phenotypes. Three of the identified cytomegalovirus-associated TCR beta chains were confirmed in vitro to be specific for cytomegalovirus antigens. Because the 87-base-pair reads could not distinguish some IMGT-functional V segments, including TRBV6-2 and TRBV6-3, those segments were excluded. Roughly uniform sequencing depth across donors was assumed in presence/absence analyses, although this assumption may not hold. Most TCR sequences were observed very rarely across donors, whereas some public TCRs were present in many individuals. At a false discovery rate of 0.05, a later analysis linked 15,000 to 20,000 TCR beta sequences to specific HLA alleles. A further reported finding was that TCR beta sequences accurately predicted the HLA-A and HLA-B alleles for most subjects in the first cohort. For the cohort, immune exposure information was limited to CMV serostatus. In a later analysis, HLA-associated TCR beta chains were found to be more clonally expanded and to have lower generation probabilities than equally common non-associated chains. In a later genetic analysis, fewer N-insertions in productive TCRs were reported among donors in an Asian-associated ancestry cluster than the roughly 700-donor mean. A later genetic analysis associated a missense DCLRE1C variant with V-gene and J-gene trimming of TCR beta chains, and an independent cohort replicated the association. Broadly in line with IMGT annotations, most TCR beta V segments showed up in productive rearrangements about 90% or about 30% of the time in an earlier analysis of 587 of the donors. When HLA alleles, especially DR and DQ, strongly co-occurred, attributing TCR associations to individual alleles was difficult. This cohort had only TCR beta chains sequenced, and the lack of alpha or paired-chain data limited which features could be detected. Because counts were too low, seventeen rarely observed V segments, including chromosome 9 orphons, were left out of the earlier analysis of about 620 of the donors. In a later analysis, several top co-occurrence clusters were reported to appear linked to parvovirus B19, influenza, CMV and Epstein-Barr virus. Most CMV-associated TCR beta chains appeared to be HLA-restricted in a later analysis, and the HLA associations seemed to be driven largely by CMV exposure. In a later analysis, TCR association rates were found to vary across HLA loci, with the most associated TCRs seen for DRB1 alleles and the fewest for HLA-C alleles. The classifier was reported to diagnose cytomegalovirus status with high specificity and sensitivity in both the original cohort and the validation cohort. Correlated functional status among segregating V segments might be attributable to linkage disequilibrium, but an unknown experimental factor could not be ruled out.

The cohort consisted of 666 healthy bone marrow donors. All cohort members were sampled while nominally healthy, although unrecorded immune exposures were likely present. The donor was CMV seropositive and belonged to the group of 270 or so seropositive cohort members. Every donor gave a peripheral blood sample, and the peripheral blood mononuclear cells from that sample were used for TCR beta sequencing. Genomic DNA extraction from the blood cell samples was performed with the Qiagen DNeasy Blood Extraction Kit. The germline V gene encodes CDR1 SEHNR and CDR2 FQNEAQ (reference sequence). Inclusive of the bounding cysteine and phenylalanine, the CDR3 is 15 residues long. Only the CDR3 DNA is retained, 45 bases long and in frame from the first base. V and J lose 1 base and 7 bases, and a span of 14 bases separates them. This clone was counted once. The clone's antigen remains unknown. Per-base qualities were not stored, and no clone one base away is much larger.

Libraries were prepared through the immunoSEQ multiplex PCR assay. For the multiplex PCR, a mixture combining 60 forward primers for TCR Vbeta segments and 13 reverse primers for TCR Jbeta segments was used. Amplification of the CDR3 region of rearranged TCR beta genes was performed with a multiplex PCR assay on genomic DNA. Amplified TCR beta libraries were sequenced as 87-base-pair reads on the Illumina HiSeq System. Regarding the original processing steps: A later analysis tallied approximately 87 million unique TCR beta chains across the roughly 610 repertoires, and 10 million to 11 million of those chains were shared by two or more donors. Raw reads were error-corrected and collapsed into unique sequences with a nearest-neighbor algorithm that merged closely related sequences to remove PCR and sequencing errors. V, D and J gene segments were assigned by aligning CDR3 sequences to IMGT reference sequences. For a sequence to be retained, at least a six-nucleotide match to both a V gene segment and a J gene segment was required. A rearrangement was called productive if the CDR3 had no stop codons and remained in frame with V and J, and every other rearrangement was called non-productive. CDR3 was defined by IMGT convention, running from the second conserved V-encoded cysteine to the conserved J-encoded phenylalanine. Sequences without an unambiguous match to a single V gene segment were excluded from the earlier analysis of several hundred of the donors. In an earlier analysis of 587 of the donors, V segments were called functional above 56.7% productive rearrangements and were called segregating when the between-donor standard deviation exceeded 5%. A statistical classification framework was developed to diagnose cytomegalovirus status using the catalog of TCR beta chain sequences. A later analysis assigned V and J genes by comparing TCR nucleotide sequences with IMGT/GENE-DB human TR gene sequences. In a later analysis, CDR3 sequences and most-parsimonious VDJ recombination scenarios were assigned using the TCRdist pipeline. A later analysis defined each TCR beta chain by its CDR3 amino acid sequence plus V-gene family, and excluded reads lacking a unique V-gene family. To address suspected cross-contamination and a sequencing artifact, a later analysis removed 550 to 750 highly shared, low-generation-probability nucleotide sequences. In a later analysis, a clonal expansion index for each public chain was calculated from normalized within-repertoire ranks of inferred template counts. In a later analysis, generation probabilities were computed using a VDJ recombination model fitted to out-of-frame rearrangements, and the results were checked against IGoR. In a later analysis, hypergeometric tests were used to score TCR-TCR, TCR-HLA and TCR-CMV co-occurrence, with a repertoire-size bias correction applied to TCR pairs. In a later analysis, false discovery rates were estimated by permuting HLA or CMV assignments 20 times. In a later analysis, co-occurring TCRs were grouped using DBSCAN, with TCRdist sequence similarity added in when clustering inside HLA-allele-positive subsets. Repertoires with fewer than 30,000 or more than 120,000 public chains, plus five repertoires with anomalous nucleotide sharing, were excluded from co-occurrence clustering. Imported from immuneACCESS, the table was reduced by TCRdb to in-frame sequences with V and J called. These copies leave out some clones; in studies compared against another copy, an unresolved V gene accounts for under half, and the cause of the remainder is not known. The D gene and trimming were derived from the DNA, and the V and J assignments and clone size from that table. This sample lists approximately 110,000 clones; roughly 70% were detected once. The ten top clones hold approximately 11% of the sample.

This sequence was found in a man aged 40-49 years in good health and CMV-seropositive. The chain was built from TRBV7-9 and TRBJ2-1; TRBD2 is a weak D gene call, 5 bases matching. The source material was PBMCs. In nucleotides, the sequence is TGTGCCAGCAGCTTAGTAGGTAATAGCGCGAATGAGCAGTTCTTC. It specifies CASSLVGNSANEQFF.